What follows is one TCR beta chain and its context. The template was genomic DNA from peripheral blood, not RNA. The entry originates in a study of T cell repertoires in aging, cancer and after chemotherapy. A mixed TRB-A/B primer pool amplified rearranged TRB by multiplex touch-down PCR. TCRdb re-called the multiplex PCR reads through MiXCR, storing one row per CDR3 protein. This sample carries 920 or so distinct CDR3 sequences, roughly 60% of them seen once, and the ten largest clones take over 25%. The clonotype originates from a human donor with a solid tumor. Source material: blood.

In DNA, the CDR3 is TGTGCCAGCAGCCCCCGGGACTGGGCAGAGACCCAGTACTTC. It specifies CASSPRDWAETQYF. This chain uses TRBV7-2 with TRBJ2-5; weak D call: TRBD2 (6 bases). The V end was cut by 5 bases, the J end by 4 bases, with 14 bases between. From germline, CDR1 is SGHTA and CDR2 FQGNSA. CDR3 length equals 14 residues. Full variable domain (missing parts from reference TRBV7-2 and TRBJ2-5): GAGVSQSPSNKVTEKGKDVELRCDPISGHTALYWYRQSLGQGLEFLIYFQGNSAPDKSGLPSDRFSAERTGGSVSTLTIQRTQQEDSAVYLCASSPRDWAETQYFGPGTRLLVL.